This section outlines one TCR beta chain sequence together with its context. Generated by immunoSEQ multiplex PCR, the TCRdb table keeps only in-frame clones and is missing some. The sample includes over 60,000 clones, around 85% seen only once; the top ten take 4%. The CDR3 runs to 14 residues. Germline CDR1 and CDR2: SGHTA and FQGNSA. V was shortened by 8 bases and J by 2 bases, with 13 bases between the two germline ends. The sample comes from a study of OX40 agonist ivuxolimab in advanced cancers. The source material was CD4+ or CD8+ T cells sorted from blood, sampled in a trial of the OX40 agonist ivuxolimab. The clonotype originates from an adult with an advanced solid tumor such as melanoma, head and neck, liver or kidney cancer. The chain carries TRBV7-2 and TRBJ1-5; tentatively, D is TRBD1 (5 bases). DNA for the CDR3: TGTGCCAGCTCCCTTTGGGGGGGCAATCAGCCCCAGCATTTT. This gives the protein CASSLWGGNQPQHF.